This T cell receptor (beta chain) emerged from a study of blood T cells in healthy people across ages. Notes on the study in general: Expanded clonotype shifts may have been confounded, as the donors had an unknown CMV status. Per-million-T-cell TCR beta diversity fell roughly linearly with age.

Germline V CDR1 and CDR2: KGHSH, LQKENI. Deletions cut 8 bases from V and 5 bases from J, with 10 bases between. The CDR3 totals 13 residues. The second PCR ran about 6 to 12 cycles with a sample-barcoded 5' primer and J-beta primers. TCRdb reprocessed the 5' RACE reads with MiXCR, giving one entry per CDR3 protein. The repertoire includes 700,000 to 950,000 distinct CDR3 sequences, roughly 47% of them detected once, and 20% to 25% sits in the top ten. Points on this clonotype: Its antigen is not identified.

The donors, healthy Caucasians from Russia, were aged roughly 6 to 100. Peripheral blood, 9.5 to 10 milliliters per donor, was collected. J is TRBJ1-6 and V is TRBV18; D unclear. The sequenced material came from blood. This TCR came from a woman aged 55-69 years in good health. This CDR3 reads CASIDGNNSPLHF. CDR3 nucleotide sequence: TGTGCCAGCATAGACGGAAATAATTCACCCCTCCACTTT.